The rows below give T cell receptor beta chains drawn from one sample of a study of identical twins. TCRdb re-derived calls from the 5' RACE reads in MiXCR, one entry per CDR3 protein. The sample lists around 480,000 distinct CDR3 sequences, approximately 15% occurring once. A further study also used this sample, focusing on yellow fever vaccine responses in identical twins.

Sequencing used CD4+ T cells sorted from blood. These receptors all come from a woman under 30 in good health. The CDR3 runs from the conserved cysteine through the conserved F or W. The order of the fields is V gene, D gene, J gene, clone size, CDR3 DNA, CDR3 protein. The D gene is left open where the match is weak. Clone size appears in some rows only: once, few, many, or a class for an expanded clone.

TRBV12-5	TRBD1	TRBJ2-1	.	TGTGCTAGTGGTTTGACAGGGGGACTGCCCAGTGAGCAGTTCTTC	CASGLTGGLPSEQFF
TRBV5-1	.	TRBJ2-1	.	TGCGCCAGCAGCTTGGCCGGTAGGCTTAATGAGCAGTTCTTC	CASSLAGRLNEQFF
TRBV18	.	TRBJ2-4	few	TGTGCCAGCTCACCTGAACCCAAAAACATTCAGTACTTC	CASSPEPKNIQYF
TRBV29-1	TRBD2	TRBJ2-1	many	TGCAGCGTTGCCGGGACTAGCGGGAGTATTTCCTACAATGAGCAGTTCTTC	CSVAGTSGSISYNEQFF
TRBV18	.	TRBJ2-5	.	TGTGCCAGCTCACCACTTCGGGTGGGGGAGACCCAGTACTTC	CASSPLRVGETQYF
TRBV9	TRBD1	TRBJ2-2	few	TGTGCCAGCAGCAAAAGACAGGGAGTCGGGGAGCTGTTTTTT	CASSKRQGVGELFF
TRBV6-1	.	TRBJ1-6	.	TGTGCCAGCAGTGTTGGTAATTCACCCCTCCACTTT	CASSVGNSPLHF
TRBV2	TRBD2	TRBJ2-1	many	TGTGCCAGCAGTCCCGGGGGGACCTCCTACAATGAGCAGTTCTTC	CASSPGGTSYNEQFF
TRBV20-1	.	TRBJ1-1	.	TGCAGTGCTCGGGCTCGGGGGCAGGCGAACACTGAAGCTTTCTTT	CSARARGQANTEAFF
TRBV5-1	TRBD1	TRBJ2-5	many	TGCGCCAGCAGCTTGTCGTCAGGGGGCGAGACCCAGTACTTC	CASSLSSGGETQYF
TRBV3-1	TRBD1	TRBJ1-1	.	TGTGCCAGCAGCCAGCAAGGACAGGGGCCCACTGAAGCTTTCTTT	CASSQQGQGPTEAFF
TRBV2	TRBD2	TRBJ2-5	few	TGTGCCAGCAGTGTAGGCGGGAGTGGATGGGAGACCCAGTACTTC	CASSVGGSGWETQYF
TRBV12-3/TRBV12-4	.	TRBJ2-7	few	TGTGCCAGCAGTTCCGGACTGCCCGCACAGTACTTC	CASSSGLPAQYF
TRBV27	TRBD2	TRBJ2-3	few	TGTGCCAGCAGAGCAGGGACTAGCGGGAAGGTCATAGATACGCAGTATTTT	CASRAGTSGKVIDTQYF
TRBV3-1	.	TRBJ1-1	few	TGTGCCAGCAGCCAAGACACTGAAGCTTTCTTT	CASSQDTEAFF
TRBV20-1	TRBD2	TRBJ2-3	few	TGCAGTGCTACCTCCGGGACTAGCGGGAGGGGAGATACGCAGTATTTT	CSATSGTSGRGDTQYF
TRBV12-3/TRBV12-4	TRBD1	TRBJ2-7	many	TGTGCCAGCAGCGGGGACAGCTCCTACGAGCAGTACTTC	CASSGDSSYEQYF
TRBV6-1	TRBD2	TRBJ2-3	few	TGTGCCAGCAGTAGGACTAGCCTCACAGATACGCAGTATTTT	CASSRTSLTDTQYF
TRBV2	.	TRBJ2-3	few	TGTGCCAGCGGACAGACCGATACGCAGTATTTT	CASGQTDTQYF
TRBV20-1	.	TRBJ2-3	.	TGCAGTGCTAGCGACCCACAGGGTATCACAGATACGCAGTATTTT	CSASDPQGITDTQYF
TRBV3-1	.	TRBJ1-3	many	TGTGCCAGCAGCCAAGGCCGCTCTAACTCTGGAAACACCATATATTTT	CASSQGRSNSGNTIYF
TRBV7-9	.	TRBJ2-7	few	TGTGCCAGCAGTTTCTCCCCGCGAGGGGACGAGCAGTACTTC	CASSFSPRGDEQYF
TRBV11-2	TRBD2	TRBJ2-6	few	TGTGCCAGCAGCTACGCACGGGGGACTAAAGACTCTGGGGCCAACGTCCTGACTTTC	CASSYARGTKDSGANVLTF
TRBV3-1	.	TRBJ2-5	.	TGTGCCAGCAGCCCCTTAGCCAAGGGGACAAGTAAAGAGACCCAGTACTTC	CASSPLAKGTSKETQYF
TRBV20-1	.	TRBJ2-7	few	TGCAGTGCTAGAGATTTTTTCAGGGCAGGGACCATGGGCTACGAGCAGTACTTC	CSARDFFRAGTMGYEQYF
TRBV4-3	.	TRBJ2-1	.	TGCGCCAGCAGCCGCGCCGTGCCGGGCCCGAGCTCCTACAATGAGCAGTTCTTC	CASSRAVPGPSSYNEQFF
TRBV6-1	.	TRBJ2-1	.	TGTGCCAGCAGGTCCAGGCGAATAAGCAATGAGCAGTTCTTC	CASRSRRISNEQFF
TRBV18	.	TRBJ2-7	.	TGTGCCAGCTCACCGTCTAAGGGGATCGGCGAGCAGTACTTC	CASSPSKGIGEQYF
TRBV14	.	TRBJ1-1	few	TGTGCCAGCAGCCAAGATCTAGGAGTATCCGTGGTCACTGAAGCTTTCTTT	CASSQDLGVSVVTEAFF
TRBV20-1	TRBD2	TRBJ2-1	few	TGCAGTGCTTCTAGCGGATCCTACAATGAGCAGTTCTTC	CSASSGSYNEQFF
TRBV12-3/TRBV12-4	.	TRBJ2-5	.	TGTGCCAGCAGTCTAGGGCAGGGGCCGTTACAAGAGACCCAGTACTTC	CASSLGQGPLQETQYF
TRBV5-1	.	TRBJ2-1	.	TGCGCCAGCAGCTTGGATGGGGGGATCTACAATGAGCAGTTCTTC	CASSLDGGIYNEQFF
TRBV9	.	TRBJ2-1	.	TGTGCCAGCAGCGTTACTACTAAAGGAGGAGGAGAGCAGTTCTTC	CASSVTTKGGGEQFF
TRBV13	.	TRBJ1-3	few	TGTGCCAGCAGCTTAGCCCAGGCCAGTGGAAACACCATATATTTT	CASSLAQASGNTIYF
TRBV11-2	.	TRBJ2-2	many	TGTGCCAGCAGCTTAATACAGGGCCTTTTACCCGGGGAGCTGTTTTTT	CASSLIQGLLPGELFF
TRBV7-9	TRBD1	TRBJ2-1	few	TGTGCCAGCAGCTTAGACCCGACAGGGTGGGGGACCAATGAGCAGTTCTTC	CASSLDPTGWGTNEQFF
TRBV4-2	.	TRBJ2-3	few	TGTGCCAGCAGCCAACTCGTCTCGGGGGACGCAGATACGCAGTATTTT	CASSQLVSGDADTQYF
TRBV20-1	.	TRBJ1-2	.	TGCAGTGCAAGGGAAGATACAGGCTATGGCTACACCTTC	CSAREDTGYGYTF
TRBV4-2	TRBD2	TRBJ2-3	.	TGTGCCAGCAGCCAAGGGGTCGGACTAGCGGGAGGCACAGATACGCAGTATTTT	CASSQGVGLAGGTDTQYF
TRBV12-3/TRBV12-4	TRBD1	TRBJ2-2	many	TGTGCCAGCAGTCTGGGACAGGGGGTCACCGGGGAGCTGTTTTTT	CASSLGQGVTGELFF
TRBV7-2	.	TRBJ2-7	few	TGTGCCAGCAGCTCGACCCCAGGGTTCACCTACGAGCAGTACTTC	CASSSTPGFTYEQYF